These 27 T cell receptor beta chains came from one sample sequenced in a study of CD4 T cells in relation to SARS-CoV-2 and coronaviruses. What these receptors recognize is not known. The method was immunoSEQ multiplex PCR; TCRdb's version includes in-frame clones alone and lacks a portion of them. The data hold about 37,000 clones, with more than 70% observed a single time. Material: naive CD4+ T cells from PBMCs, cultured in vitro. The subset is: naive CD4+ T cells isolated by negative enrichment. Receptors were obtained from an adult with COVID-19.

The V call is TRBV28, the J call TRBJ1-1; D gene ambiguous. V was trimmed by 2 bases and J by 11 bases, leaving 15 bases between them. Germline CDR1 reads MDHEN; CDR2 reads SYDVKM. The CDR3 has 13 amino acids. CDR3 residues: CASSLNPSQAAFF. CDR3 sequence (DNA): TGTGCCAGCAGTTTAAATCCGTCCCAGGCGGCTTTCTTT.

The rearrangement links TRBV25-1 to TRBJ2-1; the match to TRBD1 covers 7 bases. The CDR3 contains 16 residues. The V and J ends lost 4 bases and 6 bases, in that order; junction bases with no gene match: 12. Per germline, CDR1 MGHDK and CDR2 SYGVNS. As DNA, the CDR3 is TGTGCCAGCAGTGTTTCCCCCGGACAGGATTCCAATGAGCAGTTCTTC. This codes for CASSVSPGQDSNEQFF.

CDR3 nucleotides: TGTGCCAGCACCGTTGGGCTCGGAGCGGGCTACACCTTC. The encoded protein is CASTVGLGAGYTF. V is TRBV28 and J is TRBJ1-2; D call uncertain. CDR3 length equals 13 residues. Germline V gene lookup returns CDR1 MDHEN and CDR2 SYDVKM. The V gene lost 7 bases and the J gene lost 8 bases, with 17 bases spanning the gap.

This clone was recorded once. The rearrangement links TRBV12-3 or TRBV12-4 to TRBJ2-3, with 9 bases matching TRBD1. V shed 11 bases and J 0 bases; nucleotides not matched to a gene: 3. The CDR3 is made up of 13 amino acids. CDR3: CAVGTGSTDTQYF. The CDR3 DNA follows: TGTGCCGTCGGGACAGGGAGCACAGATACGCAGTATTTT.

The rearrangement links TRBV6-5 to TRBJ2-3; D is ambiguous. The V gene lost 10 bases and the J gene lost 3 bases, with 14 bases spanning the gap. The CDR3 contains 13 residues. Germline CDR1 is MNHEY and CDR2 is SVGAGI. The CDR3 bases are TGTGCCACCTCTCTACAGAGGACAGATACGCAGTATTTT. It codes for CATSLQRTDTQYF.

The genes are TRBV5-5 and TRBJ2-1; 9 bases are shared with TRBD1. CDR3 length: 16 amino acids. After removal of 0 bases from V and 3 bases from J, the junction contained 4 bases not matched to a gene. In germline, CDR1 is SGHKS, CDR2 YYEKEE (reference sequence). The CDR3 region has the DNA TGTGCCAGCAGCTTGGGACCGGGACAGGGCTACAATGAGCAGTTCTTC. This codes for CASSLGPGQGYNEQFF.

V usage is TRBV3-1 (or the pseudogene TRBV3-2) and J usage is TRBJ1-4; tentatively, D is TRBD1 (5 bases). V lost 1 base to trimming and J lost 6 bases, with 12 bases between them. Germline values: CDR1 LGHDT, CDR2 YNNKEL (reference sequence). The CDR3 spans 15 residues. In DNA form, the CDR3 reads TGTGCCAGCAGCCAAGCTTCAGGGTGGCATGAAAAACTGTTTTTT. It encodes CASSQASGWHEKLFF.

This rearrangement joins TRBV15 to TRBJ2-1; D is unclear. The CDR3 contains 15 residues. Germline values: CDR1 LNHNV, CDR2 YYDKDF (reference sequence). V lost 1 base and J 2 bases, leaving 9 bases between the germline ends. The CDR3 DNA reads as TGTGCCACCAGCAGAGGGTCTAGTCCCTACAATGAGCAGTTCTTC. This encodes CATSRGSSPYNEQFF. The full variable domain, rest sourced from reference TRBV15 and TRBJ2-1, is DAMVIQNPRYQVTQFGKPVTLSCSQTLNHNVMYWYQQKSSQAPKLLFHYYDKDFNNEADTPDNFQSRRPNTSFCFLDIRSPGLGDTAMYLCATSRGSSPYNEQFFGPGTRLTVL.

This clone was picked up one time. This chain uses TRBV2 with TRBJ2-7, with 9 bases fitting TRBD1. Germline CDR1 reads SNHLY; CDR2 reads FYNNEI. J gave up 3 bases and V 5 bases, and 2 bases lay outside the gene matches. The CDR3 has 13 amino acids. CDR3 residues: CASSLDRGYEQYF. The CDR3 DNA reads as TGTGCCAGCAGTCTGGACAGGGGCTACGAGCAGTACTTC. Looking up the rest from reference TRBV2 and TRBJ2-7 gives the full variable domain: EPEVTQTPSHQVTQMGQEVILRCVPISNHLYFYWYRQILGQKVEFLVSFYNNEISEKSEIFDDQFSVERPDGSNFTLKIRSTKLEDSAMYFCASSLDRGYEQYFGPGTRLTVT.

This clone turned up a few times. The chain has TRBV3-1 (or the pseudogene TRBV3-2) and TRBJ2-1; 10 bases are a match to TRBD1. V gave up 1 base and J gave up 5 bases; unmatched junction bases: 2. There are 15 residues in the CDR3. Germline V CDR1 and CDR2: LGHDT, YNNKEL (reference sequence). CDR3 sequence: CASSQAGTGDNEQFF. Written as DNA, the CDR3 is TGTGCCAGCAGCCAAGCCGGGACAGGGGACAATGAGCAGTTCTTC.

This clone was counted once. The chain couples TRBV7-2 to TRBJ2-1, with 8 bases lining up with TRBD2. The germline V gene encodes CDR1 SGHTA and CDR2 FQGNSA. V shed 1 base and J 4 bases; nucleotides not matched to a gene: 9. The CDR3 is 17 amino acids. The CDR3 DNA sequence: TGTGCCAGCAGCTTAGGGTCGGGAGGCGGGAGGTACAATGAGCAGTTCTTC. Protein product: CASSLGSGGGRYNEQFF.

The chain joins TRBV19 to TRBJ2-7, with unresolved D. The CDR3 sequence is 15 residues long. V was shortened by 3 bases and J by 2 bases, with 14 bases between the two germline ends. Per the germline V gene, CDR1 is LNHDA and CDR2 is SQIVND (reference sequence). The CDR3 DNA reads TGTGCCAGTAGTATCGATCCGGGCAGAACCTACGAGCAGTACTTC. Translated, it gives CASSIDPGRTYEQYF.

The rearrangement links TRBV6-1 to TRBJ2-6; perhaps TRBD2 as D (5 bases). This CDR3 spans 20 amino acids. The germline CDR1 and CDR2 sequences are MNHNS and SASEGT. Between the trimmed V and J ends, which lost 3 bases and 0 bases, there was a span of 21 bases. The CDR3 DNA sequence: TGTGCCAGCAGTGAGGCGTCATCTCTAGCCCTCATCTCTGGGGCCAACGTCCTGACTTTC. It translates to CASSEASSLALISGANVLTF.

Comment on this clone: Other DNA sequences in this specimen translate into the identical CDR3. The V call is TRBV20-1, the J call TRBJ2-5; no clear D. The V gene's germline CDR1 is DFQATT and CDR2 SNEGSKA (reference sequence). This CDR3 spans 10 amino acids. With 5 bases removed from V and 4 bases from J, the gap between germline ends came to 5 bases. The CDR3 sequence: CSASGETQYF. CDR3 nucleotides: TGCAGTGCTTCGGGAGAGACCCAGTACTTC.

The chain has TRBV5-1 and TRBJ2-7; D is perhaps TRBD1 or TRBD2 (5 bases each). V lost 4 bases and J lost 5, with 28 bases in between. This CDR3 spans 18 amino acids. Germline V gene lookup returns CDR1 SGHRS and CDR2 YFSETQ. The CDR3: CASSRGLAHSGQLNEQYF. DNA for the CDR3: TGCGCCAGCAGCCGCGGACTGGCTCACTCAGGGCAACTAAACGAGCAGTACTTC.

The chain has TRBV3-1 (or the pseudogene TRBV3-2) and TRBJ1-2, with TRBD1 matching over 9 bases. V lost 5 bases, J lost 4 bases, and 8 bases stayed unmatched. Germline CDR1 and CDR2: LGHDT and YNNKEL (reference sequence). The length of the CDR3 is 15 residues. The chain's CDR3 is CASSITGQGRYGYTF. As DNA, the CDR3 is TGTGCCAGCAGCATCACGGGACAGGGACGCTATGGCTACACCTTC.

The V call is TRBV7-9, the J call TRBJ2-7, with TRBD2 matching 7 bases. This CDR3 spans 16 amino acids. Germline V gene data show CDR1 as SEHNR and CDR2 as FQNEAQ (reference sequence). V shed 1 base and J 2 bases; nucleotides not matched to a gene: 8. In DNA form, the CDR3 reads TGTGCCAGCAGCTTAGAAGGCGGGAGTGGGACCTACGAGCAGTACTTC. Residues: CASSLEGGSGTYEQYF.

J is TRBJ1-4 and V is TRBV30; 7 positions match TRBD1. The CDR3 totals 15 residues. From germline, CDR1 is GTSNPN and CDR2 SVGIG (reference sequence). The ends lost 0 bases at V and 5 bases at J; junction bases unmatched: 6. CDR3 DNA sequence: TGTGCCTGGAGTGTAGGGCAGGGGGTAAATGAAAAACTGTTTTTT. Protein product: CAWSVGQGVNEKLFF.

The chain recombines TRBV7-2 with TRBJ2-1; the D gene is possibly TRBD2 (5 bases). V was clipped by 0 bases and J by 0 bases, with 6 bases between them. This CDR3 region has 15 residues. The germline V gene encodes CDR1 SGHTA and CDR2 FQGNSA. DNA for the CDR3: TGTGCCAGCAGCTTAGCGGGGAGCTCCTACAATGAGCAGTTCTTC. This gives the protein CASSLAGSSYNEQFF.

The chain combines TRBV7-3 with TRBJ2-3; D might be TRBD2 (5 bases). The germline gives CDR1 SGHTA, CDR2 FQGTGA. CDR3 length: 13 amino acids. The V end lost 4 bases, the J end lost 3 bases, and 8 bases lay between the germline ends. DNA of the CDR3: TGTGCCAGCAGCTCGGCGGGTACAGATACGCAGTATTTT. Its translation: CASSSAGTDTQYF.

This clone has only one observation. CDR3 bases: TGTGCCAGCAACGGACAGGCGGCGGAGACCCAGTACTTC. The encoded protein is CASNGQAAETQYF. This rearrangement joins TRBV5-6 to TRBJ2-5; 7 bases fit TRBD1. The CDR3 is made up of 13 amino acids. V shed 6 bases, J shed 5 bases, and the junction held 7 bases outside the gene matches. CDR1 is SGHDT, CDR2 YYEEEE, per germline.

The V call is TRBV27, the J call TRBJ2-3; D remains ambiguous. There are 14 residues in the CDR3. Germline V lookup: CDR1 MNHEY, CDR2 SMNVEV (reference sequence). The V and J ends lost 7 bases and 3 bases respectively, with 14 bases between them. The CDR3: CASTLVAATDTQYF. The DNA of the CDR3 is TGTGCCAGCACTTTGGTAGCCGCGACAGATACGCAGTATTTT.

The rearrangement uses TRBV2 and TRBJ1-1, with a weak D call TRBD1 (6 bases). V gave up 6 bases and J gave up 2 bases, with 19 bases separating them. CDR3 size: 16 residues. Germline V gene sequence: CDR1 SNHLY, CDR2 FYNNEI. The CDR3 DNA is TGTGCCAGCAGCCAACCAGCCGCGGACAGTAACACTGAAGCTTTCTTT. It is translated as CASSQPAADSNTEAFF.

The V gene is TRBV6-2 or TRBV6-3, the J gene TRBJ2-2, with 7 bases matching TRBD2. This CDR3 has 16 amino acids. The V gene end was trimmed by 7 bases and the J gene end by 3 bases; junction bases not matched to a gene: 11. Germline values: CDR1 MNHEY, CDR2 SVGEGT. DNA for the CDR3: TGTGCCAGCACCCCCCTCAGCGGGACTTACACCGGGGAGCTGTTTTTT. Its protein is CASTPLSGTYTGELFF.

This chain connects TRBV2 to TRBJ1-4; D is undetermined. Trimming left V 2 bases short and J 0 bases short, with 10 bases between. Germline CDR1 reads SNHLY; CDR2 reads FYNNEI. This CDR3 region has 16 residues. DNA of the CDR3: TGTGCCAGCAGTGAATCCCCCAGCCCAACTAATGAAAAACTGTTTTTT. Encoded protein: CASSESPSPTNEKLFF.

The CDR3 sequence: CASSRPGLAGAGGELFF. The CDR3 DNA reads as TGCGCCAGCAGCCGACCCGGACTAGCGGGAGCTGGCGGGGAGCTGTTTTTT. This chain joins TRBV5-1 and TRBJ2-2; 13 bases are a match to TRBD2. The V segment lost 4 bases and the J segment 7 bases; nucleotides outside the gene matches: 10. Germline lookup yields CDR1 SGHRS and CDR2 YFSETQ. This CDR3 is built from 17 residues.

This clone was seen only once. The chain couples TRBV7-3 to TRBJ2-3; 9 nucleotides agree with TRBD1. The CDR3 covers 15 residues. Looked up from germline, CDR1 is SGHTA and CDR2 is FQGTGA. The junction had 5 bases not matched to a gene; V was cut back by 5 bases and J by 2 bases. Written as DNA, the CDR3 is TGTGCCAGCAGCCCCGGGACAGGGTACACAGATACGCAGTATTTT. Translation: CASSPGTGYTDTQYF.